The present entry profiles one TCR beta chain with its context. Its antigen is unidentified. Method: immunoSEQ multiplex PCR; TCRdb's copy keeps in-frame clones and lacks some. Of 130,000 to 150,000 clones in the sample, around 89% are singletons; the top ten hold 4.5% to 6.5%. This sample is drawn from a study of T cell responses to AZD1222 COVID-19 vaccine. On the study more broadly: The analysis combined second doses at about 4 or about 12 weeks.

Study findings and constraints: Close to half of spike-specific TCRs reportedly recognize unmutated variant regions. Clonal diversity was possibly underestimated, and white British individuals and females predominated among donors. Vaccine-associated CD4 TCRs spanned spike, dominant at 160-218 and 743-854.

Germline CDR1 SNHLY, CDR2 FYNNEI. V was clipped by 6 bases and J by 2 bases, with 14 bases between them. This CDR3 contains 14 residues. This chain links TRBV2 with TRBJ2-7; D may be TRBD1 or TRBD2 (5 bases each). Material: peripheral blood, obtained on day 0 of AZD1222 vaccination. This sequence was found in an adult in good health. DNA for the CDR3: TGTGCCAGCAGGAAAAGGCAGGGAGCCTACGAGCAGTACTTC. Its translation: CASRKRQGAYEQYF.